This entry lists 11 T cell receptor beta chains sequenced from one sample in a study of cytomegalovirus exposure and HLA in healthy donors. The PCR was carried out with 60 Vbeta primers and 13 Jbeta primers. Data came from immunoSEQ multiplex PCR; TCRdb stores just in-frame clones and leaves some out. This sample has some 98,000 clones, with 75% to 85% found just once. The material sequenced was PBMCs. Receptors originate from a man aged 18 to 29 in good health and CMV-seropositive.

The chain employs TRBV27 and TRBJ1-1; 9 bases fit TRBD1. Trimming cost V 5 bases and J 0 bases; bases outside gene matches: 4. The CDR3 is 15 amino acids. Germline-derived CDR1 and CDR2 are MNHEY and SMNVEV (reference sequence). DNA of the CDR3: TGTGCCAGCAGTCCAGGGGACAGGGTGAACACTGAAGCTTTCTTT. It specifies CASSPGDRVNTEAFF.

The chain links TRBV19 to TRBJ1-1; 10 bases match TRBD1. The CDR3 extends over 15 amino acids. Looked up from germline, CDR1 is LNHDA and CDR2 is SQIVND (reference sequence). The J segment lost 0 bases and the V segment lost 6 bases, leaving 4 bases of the junction unmatched. The CDR3 DNA follows: TGTGCCAGTAGCCGGGACAGGGGAATGAACACTGAAGCTTTCTTT. Translating it yields CASSRDRGMNTEAFF. Drawing the rest from reference TRBV19 and TRBJ1-1, the complete variable domain is DGGITQSPKYLFRKEGQNVTLSCEQNLNHDAMYWYRQDPGQGLRLIYYSQIVNDFQKGDIAEGYSVSREKKESFPLTVTSAQKNPTAFYLCASSRDRGMNTEAFFGQGTRLTVV.

The chain joins TRBV30 to TRBJ1-5; no definite D call. V lost 4 bases to trimming and J lost 0 bases, with 19 bases between them. This CDR3 contains 17 residues. CDR1 and CDR2 (germline): GTSNPN, SVGIG (reference sequence). CDR3 in amino acids: CAWKAEGTAYSNQPQHF. The CDR3 coding sequence is TGTGCCTGGAAAGCGGAGGGCACAGCCTATAGCAATCAGCCCCAGCATTTT.

The chain couples TRBV18 to TRBJ1-1; TRBD1 matches 7 bases. This CDR3 is built from 14 residues. Losses at the gene ends were 2 bases for V and 3 bases for J; bases not matched to a gene: 3. Germline lookup yields CDR1 KGHSH and CDR2 LQKENI. CDR3 bases: TGTGCCAGCTCACCAGACAGGGAGTACACTGAAGCTTTCTTT. Its translation: CASSPDREYTEAFF.

Here the CDR3 reads CASSIDHGNTEAFF. The CDR3 bases are TGTGCCAGTAGTATAGATCACGGGAACACTGAAGCTTTCTTT. V usage is TRBV19 and J usage is TRBJ1-1; D unclear. V was pared by 0 bases and J by 1 base, with 6 bases between. The CDR3 has 14 residues. Germline V gene data show CDR1 as LNHDA and CDR2 as SQIVND (reference sequence).

V and J are TRBV28 and TRBJ2-1; D remains ambiguous. Germline V gene data show CDR1 as MDHEN and CDR2 as SYDVKM. The CDR3 totals 15 residues. Trimming took 1 base from V and 5 from J, leaving 12 bases between them. The CDR3 is CASSLSFLSDNEQFF. The CDR3 DNA follows: TGTGCCAGCAGTTTATCCTTCTTATCGGACAATGAGCAGTTCTTC.

This clone was recorded a few times. This chain connects TRBV28 to TRBJ1-1; D might be TRBD1 (6 bases). The CDR3 consists of 14 residues. V was cut by 6 bases and J by 3 bases, with 14 bases left in between. Germline loops: CDR1 MDHEN, CDR2 SYDVKM. CDR3 protein: CASSLPTGHTEAFF. The CDR3, as DNA: TGTGCCAGCAGCCTACCTACAGGGCACACTGAAGCTTTCTTT.

The chain joins TRBV6-1 to TRBJ2-5; D is perhaps TRBD2 (7 bases). Trimming stripped 0 bases from V and 3 bases from J, with 14 bases between. The CDR3 is 16 amino acids. Germline CDR1 is MNHNS and CDR2 is SASEGT. The CDR3 DNA reads as TGTGCCAGCAGTGAAGCGCGGGGGACACCTAAAGAGACCCAGTACTTC. This sequence encodes CASSEARGTPKETQYF.

The rearrangement links TRBV12-5 to TRBJ1-2; TRBD1 might be the D (6 bases). Germline V CDR1 and CDR2: LGHNT, FRNRAP. V was trimmed by 10 bases and J by 2 bases, leaving 17 bases between them. This CDR3 comprises 14 residues. The CDR3 DNA reads TGTGCTACCTCCCCACCGACAGGAAACTATGGCTACACCTTC. This sequence encodes CATSPPTGNYGYTF.

This chain's CDR3 is CASRTSGTGELFF. In DNA, the CDR3 is TGTGCCAGCCGGACTAGCGGCACCGGGGAGCTGTTTTTT. This chain connects TRBV14 to TRBJ2-2, with 10 bases identical to TRBD2. The CDR3 is 13 amino acids. The germline gives CDR1 SGHDN, CDR2 FVKESK. Trimming took 8 bases from V and 4 from J; bases not matched to a gene: 1.

This clone was found a few times. The chain combines TRBV6-1 with TRBJ1-4, with D tentatively TRBD1 (5 bases). The germline V and J ends were trimmed by 6 bases and 7 bases, with 18 bases remaining between them. The germline CDR1 and CDR2 sequences are MNHNS and SASEGT. This CDR3 contains 15 residues. CDR3 sequence: CASSEAWGEGEKLFF. The CDR3 DNA reads as TGTGCCAGCAGCGAGGCGTGGGGGGAGGGTGAAAAACTGTTTTTT.